This TCR beta chain was retrieved from a study of T-cell memory formation after mild COVID-19 (dated by TCRdb to the early 2020s). Turning to the overall study: Most TCR sequence clusters were specific to one of the two donors. Longitudinal TCRalpha and TCRbeta repertoire sequencing tracked T-cell clones expanding and contracting after mild COVID-19 in a couple of donors. The cohort was made up of two young adult volunteers, one female and one male, who were previously healthy.

PBMCs were isolated by Ficoll-Paque density gradient centrifugation. Sequencer: Illumina NovaSeq 6000. TCRalpha and TCRbeta cDNA libraries were constructed by 5'RACE with constant-segment primers, with sample barcodes and unique molecular identifiers being introduced. Trizol reagent was used to extract RNA from every sample. The libraries were amplified in two PCR steps, and the second step added a second sample barcode and Illumina TruSeq adapters. Sequencing of the libraries was done on an Illumina NovaSeq, producing 2 x 150 bp paired-end reads. The published analysis was carried out like this. Reads were demultiplexed and collapsed into UMI-guided consensus sequences with migec v1.2.7. With mixcr v2.1.11, UMI consensuses were aligned to TRA and TRB V and J templates and assembled into clonotypes. Expanded or contracted clonotypes were those called significant by both edgeR and NoisET, with noise models trained on biological replicates. For edgeR calls, the thresholds were a false discovery rate-adjusted p below 0.01 and a log2 fold-change of 1. As an exploratory analysis of dynamics, max-normalized trajectories of the 1000 most abundant clonotypes were examined by PCA with hierarchical clustering. Separately sequenced CD4+ and CD8+ repertoires were used to assign the CD4 or CD8 phenotype of responding clones. The raw public reads went through TCRdb reprocessing: fastp at Q25, MiXCR clone calling, in-frame beta chains kept. CDR3 protein duplicates are merged, each entry listing the most common genes and DNA. These V and J calls originate from TCRdb's pipeline instead of the authors' own analysis. The sample table holds 200,000 or so distinct CDR3 sequences, of which under 20% were seen once. The top ten constitute 2% to 2.5% of the sample.

The CDR1 and CDR2 encoded by the germline V gene are MNHEY and SVGAGI. Including the terminal cysteine and phenylalanine, the CDR3 comprises 11 residues. The kept DNA is CDR3 alone, 33 bases in frame from the first base. V lost 4 bases and J lost 6 bases; the stretch between them is 3 bases long. A few counts support this clonotype. Its specific antigen is unknown. One base away there is no much larger clone; base qualities are not given. What the work shows at the level of the full study, not this receptor alone: The study covered only a couple of mild cases, and larger cohorts including severe cases with pre-infection samples were considered necessary. Some responding clones were found in pre-infection memory, which suggests that pre-existing cross-reactive memory T cells took part in the SARS-CoV-2 response. The second-wave clones that peaked on day 37 were not confirmed to be SARS-CoV-2 specific. Clones that contracted from day 15 to 85 showed balanced CD4/CD8 phenotypes, whereas a second wave of clones that expanded from day 15 to 37 leaned towards CD4+. Contracting CD4+ clones were located mainly in the CM and EM memory subsets, whereas CD8+ clones were found to be enriched in EMRA.

Specimen: PBMCs or a T cell subset sorted from them (not recorded which). The sequence is built from TRBV6-5 and TRBJ2-2, with no confidently assigned D gene. This TCR was sampled from an adult woman who had mild COVID-19 (a few samples of this study predate the infection). The sample titles of this study are shuffled in the database, so cell type and time point are left out; the donor was told from shared clones. In nucleotide form, the sequence is TGTGCCAGCAGTTGGGCCGGGGAGCTGTTTTTT. Protein translation: CASSWAGELFF.